Reported below is one T cell receptor (beta chain). Antigen: not known. These data are taken from a study of T-cell memory formation after mild COVID-19. Looking at the study overall: Across donors, TCR clusters were largely donor specific. Study findings and constraints: Pre-infection memory harbored some responding clones, suggesting cross-reactive memory joined. In second-wave clones peaking day 37, SARS-CoV-2 specificity remained unconfirmed.

TCRalpha and TCRbeta libraries used 5'RACE with constant-segment primers and UMIs. TCRdb passed the 5' RACE reads through MiXCR, listing each CDR3 protein once. This table holds around 510,000 distinct CDR3 sequences, 20% to 25% found once. There are 15 residues in the CDR3. With 5 bases removed from V and 6 bases from J, the gap between germline ends came to 18 bases. In germline, CDR1 is SGHTA, CDR2 FQGTGA. This chain uses TRBV7-3 with TRBJ2-3; D possibly corresponds to TRBD2 (6 bases). Sequences were obtained from PBMCs or a T cell subset sorted from them (not recorded which). This TCR was recovered from an adult woman who had mild COVID-19 (a few samples of this study predate the infection). Cell type and time point are not known. The DNA of the CDR3 is TGTGCCAGCAGCAGGGGAGGATTATCATCCGATACGCAGTATTTT. The encoded protein is CASSRGGLSSDTQYF.